Listed here is a single T cell receptor beta chain. immunoSEQ v3.0 was run at survey level. The repertoire was sequenced with immunoSEQ multiplex PCR; TCRdb's copy has only in-frame clones and lacks some. The table shows 20,000 to 25,000 clones, with around 83% occurring only once. The data were obtained in a study of long-term antiretroviral therapy in people with HIV. The ends were cut back, 4 bases at V and 5 bases at J, with 5 bases in the middle. Germline V gene lookup returns CDR1 ENHRY and CDR2 SYGVKD. The CDR3 totals 12 residues. This sample comprised unsorted PBMCs, obtained 0.7 years before starting antiretroviral therapy. The receptor comes from a man younger than 40 with HIV. V gene TRBV10-3 combines with J gene TRBJ1-4; no definite D call. The CDR3 loop is CAISGGNEKLFF. CDR3 sequence (DNA): TGTGCCATCAGTGGTGGGAATGAAAAACTGTTTTTT.